The TCR beta chain described here comes from a study of T cell repertoires in cytomegalovirus infection. Study information: Signatures in public TCR beta sequences pointed to both CMV infection and matching HLA type. Study-wide results and limits: Carriers of CMV plus the relevant HLA were identified by cumulative public TCR beta family frequency.

TCRdb re-called the reads through MiXCR, storing one row per CDR3 protein. The sample has around 300,000 distinct CDR3 sequences, around 25% seen once. Germline V gene sequence: CDR1 DFQATT, CDR2 SNEGSKA (reference sequence). Trimming removed 6 bases at V and 0 bases at J, with 15 bases between. The CDR3 totals 15 residues. A remark on this clonotype: Its specificity is not known.

This receptor was obtained from a human donor in good health (CMV status not recorded). Some clones in this sample may be carry-over from other donors' samples. The chain carries TRBV20-1 and TRBJ2-1, with D maybe TRBD2 (6 bases). Sequencing input: PBMCs. The CDR3, as DNA: TGCAGTGCCCCGGGACTCCCGAGCTCCTACAATGAGCAGTTCTTC. It translates to CSAPGLPSSYNEQFF.